A single sample gave rise to the 17 T cell receptor beta chains below, sequenced in a study of T cell responses to AZD1222 COVID-19 vaccine. Clones were sequenced by immunoSEQ multiplex PCR, and TCRdb holds only the in-frame ones, with some missing. The table has over 120,000 clones, roughly 87% seen once. The sample consisted of peripheral blood, taken 28 days after the second dose of the MenACWY control vaccine. The receptors shown here come from an adult who received the MenACWY meningococcal vaccine as a control.

The chain couples TRBV5-5 to TRBJ1-5, with 7 bases identical to TRBD1. Per the germline V gene, CDR1 is SGHKS and CDR2 is YYEKEE (reference sequence). The CDR3 totals 15 residues. With 4 bases clipped from V and 4 bases from J, the junction kept 8 bases outside the gene matches. CDR3 nucleotides: TGTGCCAGCAGCAGGGACACAGGGGTAAATCAGCCCCAGCATTTT. Amino acid sequence: CASSRDTGVNQPQHF.

The chain carries TRBV19 and TRBJ1-2; D is possibly TRBD1 (6 bases). Germline V gives CDR1 LNHDA, CDR2 SQIVND (reference sequence). The CDR3 is made up of 13 amino acids. V was cut by 6 bases and J by 1 base, with 9 bases left in between. The chain's CDR3 is CASSPDSNYGYTF. CDR3 nucleotides: TGTGCCAGTAGCCCGGACAGTAACTATGGCTACACCTTC.

The gene calls are TRBV3-1 (or the pseudogene TRBV3-2) and TRBJ2-3; no clear D. Germline CDR1 is LGHDT and CDR2 is YNNKEL (reference sequence). Deletions cut 0 bases from V and 7 bases from J, with 5 bases between. The CDR3 runs 12 residues. In DNA, the CDR3 is TGTGCCAGCAGCCAAGATAGGAATACGCAGTATTTT. Translation: CASSQDRNTQYF.

The chain employs TRBV2 and TRBJ1-1; 8 bases match TRBD1. The germline V gene encodes CDR1 SNHLY and CDR2 FYNNEI. The length of the CDR3 is 15 residues. The V gene end was trimmed by 5 bases and the J gene end by 5 bases; junction bases not matched to a gene: 10. The CDR3 coding sequence is TGTGCCAGCAGTCCTGTCAGGGGGCTTGGAACTGAAGCTTTCTTT. It codes for CASSPVRGLGTEAFF.

The V gene is TRBV7-3, the J gene TRBJ2-3, with 15 nucleotides matching TRBD2. CDR1 is SGHTA and CDR2 is FQGTGA in the germline V gene. The CDR3 covers 16 residues. V was clipped by 3 bases and J by 6 bases; unmatched bases: 4. Here the CDR3 reads CASSFLGLAGGDTQYF. In nucleotides, the CDR3 is TGTGCCAGCAGCTTTCTCGGACTAGCGGGAGGGGATACGCAGTATTTT. The full variable domain, its missing parts supplied by reference TRBV7-3 and TRBJ2-3, is GAGVSQTPSNKVTEKGKYVELRCDPISGHTALYWYRQSLGQGPEFLIYFQGTGAADDSGLPNDRFFAVRPEGSVSTLKIQRTERGDSAVYLCASSFLGLAGGDTQYFGPGTRLTVL.

The chain uses TRBV18 and TRBJ1-1, with TRBD1 identical over 7 bases. The CDR3 is 18 residues long. Germline lookup yields CDR1 KGHSH and CDR2 LQKENI. With 3 bases clipped from V and 2 bases from J, the junction kept 15 bases outside the gene matches. The chain's CDR3 is CASSPFRDSAKSNTEAFF. The CDR3 DNA is TGTGCCAGCTCACCGTTCCGGGACAGCGCTAAAAGTAACACTGAAGCTTTCTTT.

The CDR3 is CASSLSKSPYNEQFF. For the CDR3, the DNA is TGTGCCAGCAGCTTAAGTAAGAGTCCCTACAATGAGCAGTTCTTC. V usage is TRBV7-3 and J usage is TRBJ2-1; D is ambiguous. The CDR3 runs 15 residues. CDR1 SGHTA and CDR2 FQGTGA come from the germline V gene. Trimming took 1 base from V and 2 from J, leaving 9 bases between them.

This chain links TRBV5-1 with TRBJ1-2; a weak D match, TRBD1 (5 bases). Germline loops: CDR1 SGHRS, CDR2 YFSETQ. The ends were cut back, 4 bases at V and 4 bases at J, with 17 bases in the middle. This CDR3 spans 15 amino acids. CDR3 sequence (DNA): TGCGCCAGCAGCCCGGGGGTCAGTGAGTCCTATGGCTACACCTTC. This codes for CASSPGVSESYGYTF.

The chain has TRBV24-1 and TRBJ2-3; D ambiguous. Germline-derived CDR1 and CDR2 are KGHDR and SFDVKD. The V end was cut by 3 bases, the J end by 1 base, with 16 bases between. The CDR3 runs 17 residues. The CDR3 is CATSDPPTPVRTDTQYF. CDR3 coding DNA: TGTGCCACCAGTGATCCCCCCACTCCCGTTCGCACAGATACGCAGTATTTT.

A few counts support this clone. The chain joins TRBV18 to TRBJ1-1; D might be TRBD1 (6 bases). The CDR3 covers 16 residues. From germline, CDR1 is KGHSH and CDR2 LQKENI. Trimming removed 2 bases at V and 4 bases at J, with 17 bases between. CDR3 residues: CASSPALTGKRTEAFF. CDR3 in DNA: TGTGCCAGCTCACCAGCCCTGACAGGAAAACGCACTGAAGCTTTCTTT. Supplemented by reference TRBV18 and TRBJ1-1, the full variable domain reads NAGVMQNPRHLVRRRGQEARLRCSPMKGHSHVYWYRQLPEEGLKFMVYLQKENIIDESGMPKERFSAEFPKEGPSILRIQQVVRGDSAAYFCASSPALTGKRTEAFFGQGTRLTVV.

The chain links TRBV7-2 to TRBJ2-1, with TRBD1 identical over 9 bases. The CDR3 extends over 14 amino acids. V shed 7 bases and J 4 bases; nucleotides not matched to a gene: 5. Germline loops: CDR1 SGHTA, CDR2 FQGNSA. The CDR3 here is CASTPDRGYNEQFF. The CDR3 DNA is TGTGCCAGCACTCCTGACAGGGGGTACAATGAGCAGTTCTTC.

V usage is TRBV10-3 and J usage is TRBJ2-7; 11 bases align to TRBD1. Looked up from germline, CDR1 is ENHRY and CDR2 is SYGVKD. The V and J ends lost 7 bases and 3 bases, in that order; junction bases with no gene match: 5. The CDR3 has 14 amino acids. The CDR3, as DNA: TGTGCCATCAAACAGGGACAGGGGGACTACGAGCAGTACTTC. Translation: CAIKQGQGDYEQYF.

The chain joins TRBV24-1 to TRBJ1-1; 8 nucleotides line up with TRBD1. CDR1 is KGHDR, CDR2 SFDVKD, per germline. The length of the CDR3 is 15 residues. The V segment lost 2 bases and the J segment 5 bases; nucleotides outside the gene matches: 6. CDR3 sequence: CATSDSRTGWTEAFF. In DNA form, the CDR3 reads TGTGCCACCAGTGATTCTAGGACAGGGTGGACTGAAGCTTTCTTT.

The V and J genes are TRBV18 and TRBJ2-3; D is unclear. CDR1 and CDR2 (germline): KGHSH, LQKENI. V was trimmed by 3 bases and J by 1 base, leaving 17 bases between them. CDR3 length equals 17 residues. CDR3 amino acids: CASSPLYQGEGTDTQYF. In DNA form, the CDR3 reads TGTGCCAGCTCACCGCTTTACCAAGGAGAGGGCACAGATACGCAGTATTTT.

The rearrangement links TRBV4-3 to TRBJ2-5; TRBD1 matches 9 bases. This CDR3 spans 17 amino acids. In germline, CDR1 is LGHNA, CDR2 YSLEER. The junction had 13 bases not matched to a gene; V was cut back by 6 bases and J by 2 bases. The CDR3 protein is CASSRFTGTGKQETQYF. CDR3 DNA: TGCGCCAGCAGTCGATTTACCGGGACAGGGAAACAAGAGACCCAGTACTTC.

The rearrangement joins TRBV5-6 to TRBJ2-7, with D perhaps TRBD1 (6 bases). The CDR3 consists of 14 residues. Trimming pared 1 base from V and 3 bases from J, leaving 11 bases between. Looked up from germline, CDR1 is SGHDT and CDR2 is YYEEEE. The CDR3 is CASSLSQGLYEQYF. For the CDR3, the DNA is TGTGCCAGCAGCTTGTCACAGGGTCTCTACGAGCAGTACTTC.

The rearrangement uses TRBV14 and TRBJ2-7, with 9 positions matching TRBD2. The CDR3 has 18 amino acids. Germline CDR1 is SGHDN and CDR2 is FVKESK. After removal of 4 bases from V and 0 bases from J, the junction contained 13 bases not matched to a gene. The CDR3 nucleotides are TGTGCCAGCAGCCCCGCTAACCCTAGCGGGATTTTCTCCTACGAGCAGTACTTC. Its protein is CASSPANPSGIFSYEQYF.